The 11 T cell receptor beta chains below all came from one sample that was sequenced in a study of blood T cells in healthy people across ages. The second PCR ran about 6 to 11 cycles with a sample-barcoded 5' primer and J-beta primers. TCRdb called the 5' RACE reads again in MiXCR, with one record for every CDR3 protein. The sample has over a million distinct CDR3 sequences, 40% to 55% seen once. Sequences were obtained from blood. The receptors were sampled from a woman aged 55 to 70 in good health.

The chain carries TRBV4-1 and TRBJ2-7; 12 nucleotides agree with TRBD2. The CDR3 has 17 residues. V lost 3 bases, J lost 1 base, and 7 bases stayed unmatched. Looked up from germline, CDR1 is MGHRA and CDR2 is YSYEKL. The CDR3 protein is CASSQSRLAGGSYEQYF. The CDR3 DNA follows: TGCGCCAGCAGCCAGTCACGCCTAGCGGGAGGGTCCTACGAGCAGTACTTC.

The chain links TRBV29-1 to TRBJ1-2; D is unresolved. In germline, CDR1 is SQVTM, CDR2 ANQGSEA. The CDR3 runs to 10 residues. The CDR3 DNA is TGCCATATAGGGCCCTATGGCTACACCTTC. As protein: CHIGPYGYTF.

The CDR3 reads CASTTHDRSGYTF. DNA of the CDR3: TGTGCCAGCACCACCCACGACAGGTCCGGCTACACCTTC. The J gene is TRBJ1-2, the V gene TRBV6-6; TRBD1 is a possible D gene (6 bases). CDR1 is MNHNY, CDR2 SVGAGI, per germline (reference sequence). This CDR3 is 13 amino acids long. Trimming cost V 7 bases and J 8 bases, with 17 bases left between them.

This clonotype turned up a few times. The chain combines TRBV20-1 with TRBJ2-4; D is ambiguous. The DNA end is more similar to TRBJ2-5, so the J call may be wrong. The germline gives CDR1 DFQATT, CDR2 SNEGSKA (reference sequence). This CDR3 is built from 13 residues. Here the CDR3 DNA reads TGCAGTGCTAGAGCCAGGTTTCAAGAGACCCAGTACTTC. It encodes CSARARFQETQYF.

This clonotype was seen repeatedly, ten times or more. The gene calls are TRBV3-1 and TRBJ2-4; no firm D call. V lost 1 base and J 9 bases, leaving 10 bases between the germline ends. Per germline, CDR1 LGHDT and CDR2 YNNKEL (reference sequence). The CDR3 length is 13 residues. The CDR3 coding sequence is TGTGCCAGCAGCCAAGGGCGGTCCTCCATTCAGTACTTC. Translated, it gives CASSQGRSSIQYF.

This chain joins TRBV5-1 and TRBJ2-1; the match to TRBD1 covers 8 bases. The V segment lost 1 base and the J segment 2 bases; nucleotides outside the gene matches: 8. This CDR3 comprises 17 residues. Germline V gives CDR1 SGHRS, CDR2 YFSETQ. CDR3 residues: CASSLSAGQATYNEQFF. The CDR3 DNA follows: TGCGCCAGCAGCTTGAGCGCGGGACAGGCAACCTACAATGAGCAGTTCTTC.

A few counts support this clonotype. No DNA is shown, since the ends of the CDR3 on it are uncertain; the CDR3 is the one TCRdb lists. V and J are TRBV6-5 and TRBJ2-4; TRBD1 is taken as the D call from the table, unchecked against the DNA. The germline V gene has CDR1 MNHEY and CDR2 SVGAGI. Termini included, the CDR3 measures 13 amino acids. The CDR3 protein is CASSFGSGTIQYF.

The genes are TRBV7-8 and TRBJ2-2, with D perhaps matching TRBD1 or TRBD2 (7 bases each). Trimming stripped 4 bases from V and 3 bases from J, with 18 bases between. Looked up from germline, CDR1 is SGHVS and CDR2 is FQNEAQ. CDR3 size: 17 residues. The CDR3 nucleotides read TGTGCCAGCAGCTCCAGGGGGGGACTATCGGACACCGGGGAGCTGTTTTTT. This gives the protein CASSSRGGLSDTGELFF.

The J gene is TRBJ2-7, the V gene TRBV12-3 or TRBV12-4, with D perhaps assigned TRBD1 or TRBD2 (5 bases each). The CDR3 is 15 residues long. The V end lost 2 bases, the J end lost 3 bases, and 14 bases lay between the germline ends. The CDR3 loop reads CASSLPPGRNYEQYF. In DNA form, the CDR3 reads TGTGCCAGCAGTTTACCCCCGGGGCGGAACTACGAGCAGTACTTC.

This chain links TRBV7-9 with TRBJ2-7, with TRBD2 matching over 10 bases. J lost 3 bases, V lost 5 bases, and 7 bases had no gene match. The CDR3 sequence is 15 residues long. Germline CDR1 SEHNR, CDR2 FQNEAQ (reference sequence). The CDR3 reads CASSQGLAPIYEQYF. Written as DNA, the CDR3 is TGTGCCAGCAGCCAGGGACTAGCGCCCATCTACGAGCAGTACTTC. Drawing the rest from reference TRBV7-9 and TRBJ2-7, the complete variable domain is DTGVSQNPRHKITKRGQNVTFRCDPISEHNRLYWYRQTLGQGPEFLTYFQNEAQLEKSRLLSDRFSAERPKGSFSTLEIQRTEQGDSAMYLCASSQGLAPIYEQYFGPGTRLTVT.

The rearrangement uses TRBV13 and TRBJ2-2, with no clear D. CDR1 and CDR2 from the germline V gene are PRHDT and FYEKMQ (reference sequence). The V and J ends lost 8 bases and 1 base respectively, with 17 bases between them. This CDR3 contains 16 residues. CDR3 amino acids: CASGPGLTVNTGELFF. The CDR3, as DNA: TGTGCCAGCGGCCCAGGTTTGACGGTGAACACCGGGGAGCTGTTTTTT.